This T cell receptor beta chain originates from a study of a mutant IDH1 vaccine in newly diagnosed glioma. On the study more broadly: Earlier treatment was radiotherapy, temozolomide, or both, with most getting both. Participants attended visit V12, the safety follow-up, at week 35, and then attended visit V13 at week 47. Study-wide results and caveats: Changes in top peripheral clonotypes did not appear linked to pseudoprogression.

This CDR3 comprises 18 residues. Per germline, CDR1 SGHTS and CDR2 YDEGEE. Trimming took 2 bases from V and 0 from J; bases not matched to a gene: 8. Time point defined: week 35, safety follow-up. In every dose of vaccine, 300 ug of mutant IDH1 20-mer peptide was given alongside topical imiquimod. For this clone: The antigen remains undetermined.

The protocol was immunoSEQ multiplex PCR, while the TCRdb copy is restricted to in-frame clones and leaves out a portion. Of tens of thousands of clones in the sample, around four fifths were seen once. The starting material was PBMCs, obtained from a glioma patient whose treatment included an IDH1 peptide vaccine. The receptor was isolated from a man aged 25 to 45 with glioma. This chain uses TRBV5-8 with TRBJ1-6, with TRBD1 identical over 7 bases. CDR3 bases: TGTGCCAGCAGCTTCCCTGGGGACAGTAGCTCCTATAATTCACCCCTCCACTTT. Its protein is CASSFPGDSSSYNSPLHF.